These T cell receptor beta chains were read from a single sample in a study of shared clonotypes between healthy human individuals. Using immunoSEQ multiplex PCR, the repertoire was profiled, and TCRdb retains in-frame clones only, with some absent. The sample lists more than 2,000,000 clones, approximately 95% seen once, with about 0.39% in the top ten. Sequences were obtained from naive CD4+ T cells from PBMCs. The receptor source for this set is a man younger than 35 in good health. Some clones in this sample may be carry-over from other donors' samples. The CDR3 runs from the conserved cysteine through the conserved F or W. D genes are given only for firm matches. The size of a clone is reported for some rows only, either as once, few or many, or as a class for expanded clones.

J gene,V gene,D gene,clone size,CDR3 protein,CDR3 DNA
TRBJ2-3,TRBV6-5,-,-,CASRNPTDTQYF,TGTGCCAGCAGGAACCCGACAGATACGCAGTATTTT
TRBJ2-7,TRBV5-6,TRBD2,-,CASSWSGTLSYEQYF,TGTGCCAGCAGCTGGAGCGGGACCCTCTCCTACGAGCAGTACTTC
TRBJ2-7,TRBV18,-,-,CASSPPGSSYEQYF,TGTGCCAGCTCACCCCCAGGGAGCTCCTACGAGCAGTACTTC
TRBJ2-7,TRBV5-1,-,-,CASTQDGNSYEQYF,TGCGCCAGCACCCAAGACGGCAACTCCTACGAGCAGTACTTC
TRBJ2-4,TRBV5-1,-,-,CASSLGDRLAKNIQYF,TGCGCCAGCAGCTTGGGGGATCGGCTGGCCAAAAACATTCAGTACTTC
TRBJ1-3,TRBV5-1,-,-,CASSPGPNSGNTIYF,TGCGCCAGCAGCCCAGGACCGAACTCTGGAAACACCATATATTTT
TRBJ2-3,TRBV6-4,-,-,CASSDSQGGADTQYF,TGTGCCAGCAGTGACTCGCAGGGGGGTGCAGATACGCAGTATTTT
TRBJ2-5,TRBV27,-,-,CASSLMGGPGETQYF,TGTGCCAGCAGTTTAATGGGGGGCCCGGGAGAGACCCAGTACTTC
TRBJ1-5,TRBV5-1,TRBD1,-,CASSTGQGNQPQHF,TGCGCCAGCAGCACCGGACAGGGGAATCAGCCCCAGCATTTT
TRBJ2-5,TRBV5-1,TRBD2,-,CASSLEGLADQYF,TGCGCCAGCAGCTTGGAAGGACTAGCGGACCAGTACTTC
TRBJ2-3,TRBV7-3,TRBD2,-,CASSLTTSGTGGTDTQYF,TGTGCCAGCAGCTTAACGACTAGCGGGACTGGAGGCACAGATACGCAGTATTTT
TRBJ1-1,TRBV28,-,-,CASSFAGVKNTEAFF,TGTGCCAGCAGTTTTGCAGGGGTGAAGAACACTGAAGCTTTCTTT
TRBJ1-4,TRBV4-2,-,-,CASSQDRGKEGNEKLFF,TGTGCCAGCAGCCAAGATAGGGGTAAAGAGGGGAATGAAAAACTGTTTTTT
TRBJ2-2,TRBV4-1,-,-,CASQTGWRDAGELFF,TGCGCCAGCCAAACCGGCTGGAGGGATGCCGGGGAGCTGTTTTTT
TRBJ2-1,TRBV14,TRBD2,-,CASSQRGNYNEQFF,TGTGCCAGCAGCCAGCGGGGGAACTACAATGAGCAGTTCTTC
TRBJ2-1,TRBV7-8,TRBD1,-,CASSHSGPGGPYNEQFF,TGTGCCAGCAGCCATTCCGGTCCAGGGGGCCCCTACAATGAGCAGTTCTTC
TRBJ1-1,TRBV5-1,TRBD1,-,CASSSLGQGNTEAFF,TGCGCCAGCAGCTCTCTAGGACAGGGGAACACTGAAGCTTTCTTT
TRBJ2-3,TRBV27,TRBD1,-,CASSLWDRATDTQYF,TGTGCCAGCAGTTTGTGGGACAGGGCGACAGATACGCAGTATTTT
TRBJ2-7,TRBV5-1,-,-,CASSKLPQGQGDEQYF,TGCGCCAGCAGCAAGCTACCACAGGGACAAGGGGACGAGCAGTACTTC
TRBJ2-1,TRBV9,-,-,CASSTVGDTYNEQFF,TGTGCCAGCAGCACAGTAGGGGACACCTACAATGAGCAGTTCTTC
TRBJ1-3,TRBV7-2,TRBD1,-,CASSSTGGSGNTIYF,TGTGCCAGCAGCTCGACAGGGGGAAGTGGAAACACCATATATTTT
TRBJ2-6,TRBV7-3,-,-,CASSYYPGPRISGANVLTF,TGTGCCAGCAGCTACTACCCGGGTCCACGAATCTCCGGGGCCAACGTCCTGACTTTC
TRBJ1-5,TRBV7-2,TRBD1,-,CASSRDRGSDQPQHF,TGTGCCAGCAGCCGGGACAGGGGGTCGGATCAGCCCCAGCATTTT
TRBJ2-7,TRBV11-3,-,-,CASSFRGDEQYF,TGTGCCAGCAGCTTTCGTGGTGACGAGCAGTACTTC
TRBJ2-1,TRBV28,-,once,CAINRERNEQFF,TGTGCCATTAACAGGGAACGCAATGAGCAGTTCTTC
TRBJ1-1,TRBV9,-,-,CASSGRAQGRSAFF,TGTGCCAGCAGCGGGAGGGCGCAGGGAAGGAGTGCTTTCTTT
TRBJ1-1,TRBV19,-,-,CASSPQMGTEAFF,TGTGCCAGTAGTCCCCAGATGGGCACTGAAGCTTTCTTT
TRBJ1-2,TRBV6-1,TRBD1,-,CASSEEDRGPGYTF,TGTGCCAGCAGTGAAGAGGACAGGGGGCCTGGCTACACCTTC
TRBJ2-4,TRBV5-1,TRBD2,-,CASSLAREEGTKNIQYF,TGCGCCAGCAGCTTGGCGCGGGAGGAGGGTACCAAAAACATTCAGTACTTC
TRBJ2-1,TRBV5-4,TRBD1,-,CASSPKLTGDGDEQFF,TGTGCCAGCAGCCCGAAACTTACAGGGGACGGCGATGAGCAGTTCTTC
TRBJ1-2,TRBV30,-,-,CAWSVRNYGYTF,TGTGCCTGGAGTGTACGTAACTATGGCTACACCTTC
TRBJ1-1,TRBV18,TRBD1,-,CASSPRDSENTEAFF,TGTGCCAGCTCACCCCGGGACAGTGAGAACACTGAAGCTTTCTTT
TRBJ1-2,TRBV5-4,-,-,CASSPVDNYGYTF,TGTGCCAGCAGCCCCGTCGACAACTATGGCTACACCTTC
TRBJ1-5,TRBV28,TRBD1,-,CASSLSALRGRHQPQHF,TGTGCCAGCAGTTTAAGCGCGCTCAGGGGGCGACATCAGCCCCAGCATTTT
TRBJ1-1,TRBV6-1,-,-,CYISRGSTEAFF,TGTTATATCTCCCGGGGGAGCACTGAAGCTTTCTTT
TRBJ2-1,TRBV27,TRBD2,-,CASIPTSGRVDEQFF,TGTGCCAGCATTCCGACTAGCGGGAGGGTAGATGAGCAGTTCTTC
TRBJ2-3,TRBV7-9,TRBD1,-,CASSPGQGYGTQYF,TGTGCCAGCTCCCCGGGACAGGGATATGGTACGCAGTATTTT
TRBJ1-2,TRBV18,-,few,CASSPPGERGYTF,TGTGCCAGCTCCCCGCCGGGGGAGAGAGGCTACACCTTC
TRBJ2-7,TRBV30,-,-,CAWSVRFREQYF,TGTGCCTGGAGTGTACGGTTTCGCGAGCAGTACTTC
TRBJ2-3,TRBV7-9,TRBD2,once,CASSPTSGSVNTQYF,TGTGCCAGCAGTCCGACTAGCGGGAGTGTAAATACGCAGTATTTT